Shown below are 23 T cell receptor beta chains from a single sample sequenced in a study of spatial heterogeneity in lung cancer. Time point here: blood at routine non-recurrence follow-up after resection. TCRdb recomputed calls from the 5' RACE reads with MiXCR, one row per CDR3 protein. The sample holds about 27,000 distinct CDR3 sequences, more than 4.5% seen once. Sequences were derived from PBMCs, sampled at follow-up. These receptors all stem from a female donor with early-stage non-small cell lung cancer.

The chain is built from TRBV27 and TRBJ1-2; TRBD1 matches at 8 bases. V lost 5 bases to trimming and J lost 3 bases; unmatched junction nucleotides: 5. The CDR3 consists of 14 residues. Germline-derived CDR1 and CDR2 are MNHEY and SMNVEV (reference sequence). The CDR3 nucleotides are TGTGCCAGCAGTGCGACAGGGGAGGACTATGGCTACACCTTC. This encodes CASSATGEDYGYTF.

This clonotype was recorded many times. V usage is TRBV12-3 or TRBV12-4 and J usage is TRBJ2-7; a possible D gene is TRBD1 (6 bases). V was shortened by 3 bases and J by 2 bases, with 14 bases between the two germline ends. The CDR3 covers 15 residues. The CDR3 nucleotides are TGTGCCAGCAGTTTTAGGAGTAGGGACACCTACGAGCAGTACTTC. The encoded protein is CASSFRSRDTYEQYF.

There are many counts of this clonotype. The chain carries TRBV3-1 and TRBJ2-1, with 10 bases that match TRBD2. From germline, CDR1 is LGHDT and CDR2 YNNKEL (reference sequence). The junction had 4 bases not matched to a gene; V was cut back by 3 bases and J by 5 bases. This CDR3 has 15 residues. CDR3 nucleotide sequence: TGTGCCAGCAGCCACGGGCTAGCGGGGGACAATGAGCAGTTCTTC. Its protein product is CASSHGLAGDNEQFF.

This clonotype occurred many times. The chain combines TRBV5-1 with TRBJ2-7, with a possible D match to TRBD2 (6 bases). The CDR3 runs 13 residues. The germline CDR1 and CDR2 sequences are SGHRS and YFSETQ. Trimming stripped 4 bases from V and 7 bases from J, with 15 bases between. The CDR3 coding sequence is TGCGCCAGCAGCGGTAAAAGTGGAGGGGAGCAGTACTTC. Residues: CASSGKSGGEQYF.

The sample holds many counts of this clonotype. The chain has TRBV6-6 and TRBJ1-2; 8 nucleotides match TRBD1. The CDR3 length is 15 residues. Germline CDR1 MNHNY, CDR2 SVGAGI (reference sequence). The V gene end was trimmed by 5 bases and the J gene end by 0 bases; junction bases not matched to a gene: 5. This CDR3 reads CASSPGQVPNYGYTF. The DNA for the CDR3 is TGTGCCAGCAGTCCGGGACAGGTACCTAACTATGGCTACACCTTC.

V is TRBV10-3 and J is TRBJ1-2; D is possibly TRBD1 (6 bases). The CDR3 totals 15 residues. The germline gives CDR1 ENHRY, CDR2 SYGVKD. V lost 2 bases, J lost 5 bases, and 15 bases lay in between. The DNA of the CDR3 is TGTGCCATCAGTGAGGAACCTGGCAGGGGTTATGGCTACACCTTC. It encodes CAISEEPGRGYGYTF.

At least ten counts were recorded for this clonotype. J is TRBJ2-7 and V is TRBV12-3 or TRBV12-4, with a tentative D call TRBD1 (5 bases). V was pared by 6 bases and J by 0 bases, with 18 bases between. There are 16 residues in the CDR3. CDR3 DNA sequence: TGTGCCAGCAGCCCAGCCAGGGCAGGGAACTCCTACGAGCAGTACTTC. It specifies CASSPARAGNSYEQYF.

This clonotype was recorded many times. The gene calls are TRBV11-1 and TRBJ1-6; D is unclear. Trimming pared 3 bases from V and 7 bases from J, leaving 7 bases between. This CDR3 is built from 13 residues. Germline V CDR1 and CDR2: SGHAT, FQDESV (reference sequence). CDR3 sequence: CASSFFSNSPLHF. CDR3 DNA sequence: TGTGCCAGCAGCTTCTTCTCGAATTCACCCCTCCACTTT.

The table lists this clonotype with many counts. V gene TRBV5-1 combines with J gene TRBJ2-7; 9 positions agree with TRBD2. The CDR3 covers 16 residues. V trimming: 0 bases; J trimming: 1 base; junction bases outside the gene matches: 5. Germline-derived CDR1 and CDR2 are SGHRS and YFSETQ. CDR3 nucleotide sequence: TGCGCCAGCAGCTTGGCTAGCGGGGTCCTTTCCTACGAGCAGTACTTC. Protein sequence: CASSLASGVLSYEQYF.

In its sample, this clonotype is medium-sized (0.01 to 0.1%). The chain employs TRBV28 and TRBJ2-3, with 7 nucleotides matching TRBD2. CDR1 is MDHEN and CDR2 is SYDVKM in the germline V gene. V dropped 3 bases and J dropped 0; count of bases not matched to a gene: 3. The CDR3 has 15 amino acids. DNA of the CDR3: TGTGCCAGCAGTTTGGGGGGGTTAAGCACAGATACGCAGTATTTT. This sequence encodes CASSLGGLSTDTQYF.

At least ten counts were recorded for this clonotype. The chain uses TRBV2 and TRBJ2-2; D remains unclear. This CDR3 has 13 amino acids. The germline CDR1 and CDR2 sequences are SNHLY and FYNNEI. V shed 8 bases and J shed 6 bases, with 13 bases lying between them. The CDR3 DNA follows: TGTGCCAGCTCCTTCGCGGAAGCCGGGGAGCTGTTTTTT. Translated: CASSFAEAGELFF.

This clonotype was seen ten or more times. The chain recombines TRBV9 with TRBJ2-7, with 8 bases that match TRBD2. The germline V gene has CDR1 SGDLS and CDR2 YYNGEE. V lost 0 bases and J lost 2; bases outside the gene matches: 4. CDR3 length: 15 residues. CDR3 sequence: CASSVEAGATYEQYF. DNA of the CDR3: TGTGCCAGCAGCGTAGAAGCGGGGGCCACCTACGAGCAGTACTTC. Using reference TRBV9 and TRBJ2-7 for the parts outside the CDR3, the full variable domain is DSGVTQTPKHLITATGQRVTLRCSPRSGDLSVYWYQQSLDQGLQFLIQYYNGEERAKGNILERFSAQQFPDLHSELNLSSLELGDSALYFCASSVEAGATYEQYFGPGTRLTVT.

The chain couples TRBV12-3 or TRBV12-4 to TRBJ1-1; TRBD1 is a possible D gene (6 bases). V was trimmed by 5 bases and J by 0 bases, leaving 10 bases between them. There are 14 residues in the CDR3. The CDR3 nucleotides read TGTGCCAGCAGTCCAGGACAGTTGAACACTGAAGCTTTCTTT. Protein product: CASSPGQLNTEAFF.

This clonotype was detected many times. J is TRBJ2-2 and V is TRBV7-2; TRBD2 matches at 9 bases. The V segment lost 2 bases and the J segment 2 bases; nucleotides outside the gene matches: 9. Germline CDR1 reads SGHTA; CDR2 reads FQGNSA. The CDR3 is 18 residues long. In DNA, the CDR3 is TGTGCCAGCAGCTTAAATAGCGCGACTAGCGGTAACACCGGGGAGCTGTTTTTT. Translating it yields CASSLNSATSGNTGELFF.

This clonotype has ten or more counts. The rearrangement links TRBV27 to TRBJ1-6, with a weak D call TRBD1 (6 bases). The CDR3 spans 15 residues. Per germline, CDR1 MNHEY and CDR2 SMNVEV (reference sequence). Trimming stripped 8 bases from V and 9 bases from J, with 20 bases between. The CDR3 coding sequence is TGTGCCAGCCGAGTCTTAAAACAGGGAGTTTCACCCCTCCACTTT. Protein sequence: CASRVLKQGVSPLHF.

At least ten counts were recorded for this clonotype. The genes are TRBV5-5 and TRBJ1-2, with no clear D. The CDR3 runs 11 residues. Trimming shortened V by 0 bases and J by 7 bases, and 4 bases separated the two germline ends. Germline loops: CDR1 SGHKS, CDR2 YYEKEE (reference sequence). CDR3: CASSLAGGYTF. CDR3 nucleotides: TGTGCCAGCAGCTTGGCGGGTGGCTACACCTTC. The whole variable domain, filled in from reference TRBV5-5 and TRBJ1-2, reads DAGVTQSPTHLIKTRGQQVTLRCSPISGHKSVSWYQQVLGQGPQFIFQYYEKEERGRGNFPDRFSARQFPNYSSELNVNALLLGDSALYLCASSLAGGYTFGSGTRLTVV.

There are a few counts of this clonotype. The chain combines TRBV20-1 with TRBJ2-1; TRBD2 matches 9 bases. The CDR3 loop spans 16 amino acids. Trimming cost V 2 bases and J 0 bases; bases outside gene matches: 5. From germline, CDR1 is DFQATT and CDR2 SNEGSKA (reference sequence). The CDR3 here is CSARSGLANSYNEQFF. CDR3 DNA: TGCAGTGCTAGATCGGGACTAGCCAACTCCTACAATGAGCAGTTCTTC.

This clonotype came up many times. The rearrangement links TRBV12-3 or TRBV12-4 to TRBJ2-1, with 7 nucleotides matching TRBD2. The V segment lost 6 bases and the J segment 0 bases; nucleotides outside the gene matches: 5. The CDR3 has 15 residues. The CDR3 DNA reads TGTGCCAGCAGGCCCGGGACTAACTCCTACAATGAGCAGTTCTTC. Translating it yields CASRPGTNSYNEQFF.

This clonotype was detected many times. The rearrangement joins TRBV9 to TRBJ1-3; possible D gene TRBD1, 5 bases. Germline V CDR1 and CDR2: SGDLS, YYNGEE. The CDR3 sequence is 14 residues long. Trimming left V 3 bases short and J 1 base short, with 8 bases between. CDR3 residues: CASSDRQSGNTIYF. CDR3 in DNA: TGTGCCAGCAGCGACCGACAGTCTGGAAACACCATATATTTT.

Ten or more counts support this clonotype. This chain joins TRBV7-2 and TRBJ2-7; the match to TRBD2 covers 8 bases. Germline V lookup: CDR1 SGHTA, CDR2 FQGNSA. The CDR3 spans 17 residues. V shed 2 bases, J shed 2 bases, and the junction held 11 bases outside the gene matches. CDR3 in DNA: TGTGCCAGCAGCTTATTGGGCCTAGCGGGTCTCCCCTACGAGCAGTACTTC. Its protein is CASSLLGLAGLPYEQYF.

This clonotype showed up many times. This chain links TRBV4-2 with TRBJ2-3, with 10 positions matching TRBD2. The ends lost 2 bases at V and 6 bases at J; junction bases unmatched: 14. The CDR3 sequence is 18 residues long. Germline V gives CDR1 LGHNA, CDR2 YNFKEQ. CDR3 protein: CASSQSPGLAGAVDTQYF. CDR3 nucleotides: TGTGCCAGCAGCCAATCCCCCGGGCTAGCGGGAGCGGTGGATACGCAGTATTTT.

This clonotype was seen at least ten times. The V and J genes are TRBV4-2 and TRBJ1-5; D not resolved. Germline loops: CDR1 LGHNA, CDR2 YNFKEQ. The V end was cut by 1 base, the J end by 5 bases, with 12 bases between. The CDR3 has 15 amino acids. The CDR3 loop reads CASSQGSGGDQPQHF. The CDR3, as DNA: TGTGCCAGCAGCCAAGGTTCGGGCGGGGATCAGCCCCAGCATTTT.

This clonotype was recorded many times. The chain recombines TRBV20-1 with TRBJ2-1; 9 bases agree with TRBD2. V lost 1 base, J lost 6 bases, and 7 bases stayed unmatched. This CDR3 contains 15 residues. Germline CDR1 and CDR2: DFQATT and SNEGSKA (reference sequence). The CDR3 here is CSARVVAGETNEQFF. In nucleotides, the CDR3 is TGCAGTGCTAGAGTAGTAGCGGGAGAGACCAATGAGCAGTTCTTC.